Listed below are T cell receptor beta chains from one sample, sequenced in a study of blood T cell repertoires in COVID-19. Here immunoSEQ multiplex PCR was the method, and the copy in TCRdb shows in-frame clones only, minus some. Here the sample spans about 370,000 clones, roughly nine tenths being singletons. The source material was PBMCs or T cells enriched from blood (not recorded which). The receptors stem from a man aged 18 to 30 who had recovered from COVID-19. CDR3s include the opening cysteine and the closing phenylalanine or tryptophan. A D gene is named only where the DNA matches it firmly. Clone size appears in some rows only: once, few, many, or a class for an expanded clone.

d_call j_call clone_size v_call cdr3_nt cdr3_aa
- TRBJ1-3 - TRBV7-9 TGTGCCAGCAGCTTAGGGGCAGGGGAACTCTACTCTGGAAACACCATATATTTT CASSLGAGELYSGNTIYF
TRBD2 TRBJ2-7 - TRBV2 TGTGCCAGCAGTGCCGGCGGGGGTTCCCCCTACGAGCAGTACTTC CASSAGGGSPYEQYF
- TRBJ2-6 - TRBV27 TGTGCCAGCAGCAGAGGACACGTGCTCTCTGGGGCCAACGTCCTGACTTTC CASSRGHVLSGANVLTF
TRBD2 TRBJ2-3 - TRBV29-1 TGCAGCTGGGCGGGAGGGCCGACAGATACGCAGTATTTT CSWAGGPTDTQYF
- TRBJ2-2 - TRBV29-1 TGCAGCGGTGGGCGGGAACTCACCGGGGAGCTGTTTTTT CSGGRELTGELFF
- TRBJ2-2 - TRBV20-1 TGCAGTGCTAGTGGTGTCTTCCCCGGGGAGCTGTTTTTT CSASGVFPGELFF
TRBD1 TRBJ1-6 - TRBV19 TGTGCCAGCTCCGGGACAGGGCCGGGTTCACCCCTCCACTTT CASSGTGPGSPLHF
- TRBJ2-5 - TRBV7-3 TGTGCCAGCAGCTTATCCAGGGATAAAGAGACCCAGTACTTC CASSLSRDKETQYF
TRBD1 TRBJ2-1 - TRBV5-8 TGTGCCAGCAGCTTTGGGGACAGGGGGCGGGCTGAGCAGTTCTTC CASSFGDRGRAEQFF
- TRBJ2-7 - TRBV28 TGTGCCAGCAACCTACCGGACAAGGGGAACTACGAGCAGTACTTC CASNLPDKGNYEQYF
TRBD1 TRBJ2-7 - TRBV4-3 TGCGCCAGCAGCCATGATGGGACAGGGAAGGGGTTCGAGCAGTACTTC CASSHDGTGKGFEQYF
- TRBJ1-2 - TRBV19 TGTGCCAGTAGTAATGCGGGGAACTATGGCTACACCTTC CASSNAGNYGYTF
TRBD1 TRBJ2-3 - TRBV5-6 TGTGCCAGCAGCATGGAACGGACAGGGGCGACAGATACGCAGTATTTT CASSMERTGATDTQYF
- TRBJ2-2 - TRBV28 TGTGCCAGCAGTTTTACACGCACCACCGGGGAGCTGTTTTTT CASSFTRTTGELFF
TRBD2 TRBJ2-3 - TRBV14 TGTGCCAGCAGCCACGGGACTAGCGGTGATACGCAGTATTTT CASSHGTSGDTQYF
TRBD2 TRBJ2-3 - TRBV7-9 TGTGCCAGCAGCACCCGGACTAGCGGCGATACGCAGTATTTT CASSTRTSGDTQYF
TRBD1 TRBJ1-5 once TRBV5-1 TGCGCCAGCAGCTTGGGGGACAGTTTGAATCAGCCCCAGCATTTT CASSLGDSLNQPQHF
- TRBJ2-2 - TRBV5-4 TGTGCCAGCAGTACGAACACCGGGGAGCTGTTTTTT CASSTNTGELFF
- TRBJ2-2 - TRBV11-2 TGTGCCAGCAGCTTAATGGTTGGCCCATACACCGGGGAGCTGTTTTTT CASSLMVGPYTGELFF
- TRBJ1-5 - TRBV5-1 TGCGCCAGCAGCTCTGGTGGCCATGCAGGGTATAATCAGCCCCAGCATTTT CASSSGGHAGYNQPQHF
- TRBJ2-7 - TRBV7-2 TGTGCCAGCAGCTTATTTAGTCACTTAAACTACGAGCAGTACTTC CASSLFSHLNYEQYF
TRBD1 TRBJ2-4 - TRBV11-2 TGTGCCAGCAGCTTGGGACAGGGGGTTTGGGCCAAAAACATTCAGTACTTC CASSLGQGVWAKNIQYF
- TRBJ2-7 - TRBV27 TGTGCCAGCAGTTTACAGGGTGCGAGCGAGCAGTACTTC CASSLQGASEQYF
- TRBJ2-7 few TRBV4-2 TGTGCCAGCAGCCAACTCAGACAGAGCTCCTACGAGCAGTACTTC CASSQLRQSSYEQYF
TRBD1 TRBJ1-5 once TRBV28 TGTGCCAGCAGTCCTGGAGGGGGCGGACAGCCCCAGCATTTT CASSPGGGGQPQHF
- TRBJ2-5 - TRBV7-3 TGTGCCAGCAGCTTAAACCAGCAAGAGACCCAGTACTTC CASSLNQQETQYF
TRBD1 TRBJ1-1 - TRBV5-1 TGCGCCAGCAGCTCGGGGACAGAGAACACTGAAGCTTTCTTT CASSSGTENTEAFF
TRBD2 TRBJ2-1 - TRBV10-1 TGCGCCAGCAGTGAGTCGTTTGCGGGGGGGCACTACAATGAGCAGTTCTTC CASSESFAGGHYNEQFF
- TRBJ1-4 once TRBV7-9 TGTGCCAGCAGCTCATATCGGCAGGGTGGCGAAAAACTGTTTTTT CASSSYRQGGEKLFF
TRBD2 TRBJ2-7 - TRBV4-3 TGCGCCAGCAGCCAACTACCGGGACTAGCGGGATTCCACTCCTACGAGCAGTACTTC CASSQLPGLAGFHSYEQYF
- TRBJ2-2 - TRBV9 TGTGCCAGCAGCCCTGCGGGACTTTCGAACACCGGGGAGCTGTTTTTT CASSPAGLSNTGELFF
- TRBJ1-3 - TRBV19 TGTGCCAGTAGTATGTCGGTGTCTGGAAACACCATATATTTT CASSMSVSGNTIYF
- TRBJ2-3 - TRBV3-1/TRBV3-2 TGTGCCAGCAGCCAAGATAAGTCCGGGGGTTACACAGATACGCAGTATTTT CASSQDKSGGYTDTQYF
- TRBJ2-7 - TRBV18 TGTGCCAGCTCACCTTCCTCGGACACCTACGAGCAGTACTTC CASSPSSDTYEQYF
TRBD1 TRBJ1-5 - TRBV7-8 TGTGCCAGCAGCTCTCCATCCGGGACAGGAGGTCAGCCCCAGCATTTT CASSSPSGTGGQPQHF
TRBD1 TRBJ1-5 once TRBV2 TGTGCCAGCAGTACGGACAGGGGCAATCAGCCCCAGCATTTT CASSTDRGNQPQHF
- TRBJ1-2 once TRBV29-1 TGCAGCGTTCTCAGGGCTTTTAACTATGGCTACACCTTC CSVLRAFNYGYTF
- TRBJ2-1 - TRBV18 TGTGCCAGCTCACCACGCGTCAATGAGCAGTTCTTC CASSPRVNEQFF